This TCR beta chain was identified in a study of tumor-infiltrating lymphocytes in localized non-small cell lung cancer. To note about this clone: Its antigen is as yet unknown.

Study-wide points: Only some patients had TCR sequencing, depending on available tissue.

This CDR3 comprises 14 residues. Method: immunoSEQ multiplex PCR; TCRdb's copy keeps in-frame clones and lacks some. The sample gives around 16,000 clones, around three quarters of which show up once; 6.5% is in the top ten. V is TRBV21-1 and J is TRBJ2-1; the tabulated D call, TRBD2, remains unverified against the DNA. TRBV21-1 is a recognized pseudogene. The sequence derives from a human donor with non-small cell lung cancer. Sequencing was carried out using lung tumor tissue. CDR3 sequence: CAIPRTSGYNEQFF. CDR3 nucleotide sequence: TGTGCCATCCCCCGGACTAGCGGATACAATGAGCAGTTCTTC.